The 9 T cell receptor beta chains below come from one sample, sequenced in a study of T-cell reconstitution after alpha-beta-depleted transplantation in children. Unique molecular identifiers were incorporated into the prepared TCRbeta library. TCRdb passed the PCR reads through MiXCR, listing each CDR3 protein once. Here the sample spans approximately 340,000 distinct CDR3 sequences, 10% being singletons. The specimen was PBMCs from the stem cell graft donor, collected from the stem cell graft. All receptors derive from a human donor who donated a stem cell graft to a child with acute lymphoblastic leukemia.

CDR3 in amino acids: CASSPTGGAQYF. The CDR3 bases are TGTGCCAGCAGTCCCACAGGGGGCGCGCAGTATTTT. This rearrangement joins TRBV27 to TRBJ2-3; TRBD1 agrees at 9 bases. This CDR3 has 12 residues. The V gene end was trimmed by 5 bases and the J gene end by 10 bases; junction bases not matched to a gene: 4. Germline V CDR1 and CDR2: MNHEY, SMNVEV (reference sequence).

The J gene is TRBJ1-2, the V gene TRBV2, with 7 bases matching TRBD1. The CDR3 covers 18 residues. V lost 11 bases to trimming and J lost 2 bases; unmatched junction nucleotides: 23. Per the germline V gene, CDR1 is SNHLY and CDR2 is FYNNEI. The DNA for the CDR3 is TGTGCCTTCAGTTTGGGGTTACCTACAGGGGCGAGAAACTATGGCTACACCTTC. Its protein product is CAFSLGLPTGARNYGYTF.

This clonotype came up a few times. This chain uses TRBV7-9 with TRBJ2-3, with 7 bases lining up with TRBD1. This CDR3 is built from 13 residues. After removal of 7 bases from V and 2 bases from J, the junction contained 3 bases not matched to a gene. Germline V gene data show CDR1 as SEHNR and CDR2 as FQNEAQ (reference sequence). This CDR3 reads CASTGGSTDTQYF. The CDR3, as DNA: TGTGCCAGCACAGGGGGATCCACAGATACGCAGTATTTT.

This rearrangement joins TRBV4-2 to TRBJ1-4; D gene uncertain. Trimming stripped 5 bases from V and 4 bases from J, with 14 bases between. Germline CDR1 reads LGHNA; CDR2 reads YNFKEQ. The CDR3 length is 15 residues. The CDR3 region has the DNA TGTGCCAGCAGCACTCAGCGGACCGATAATGAAAAACTGTTTTTT. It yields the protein CASSTQRTDNEKLFF.

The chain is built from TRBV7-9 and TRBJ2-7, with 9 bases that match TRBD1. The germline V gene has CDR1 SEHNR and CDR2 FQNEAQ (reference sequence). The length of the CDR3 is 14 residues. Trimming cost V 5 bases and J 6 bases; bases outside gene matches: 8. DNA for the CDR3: TGTGCCAGCAGCACACAGGGGGCAACGGGCGAGCAGTACTTC. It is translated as CASSTQGATGEQYF.

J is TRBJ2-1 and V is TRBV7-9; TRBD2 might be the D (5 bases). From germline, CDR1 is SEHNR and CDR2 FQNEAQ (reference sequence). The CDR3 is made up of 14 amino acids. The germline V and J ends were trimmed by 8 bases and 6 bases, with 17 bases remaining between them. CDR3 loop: CASRWVVGGNEQFF. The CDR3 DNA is TGTGCCAGCCGATGGGTCGTAGGAGGCAATGAGCAGTTCTTC.

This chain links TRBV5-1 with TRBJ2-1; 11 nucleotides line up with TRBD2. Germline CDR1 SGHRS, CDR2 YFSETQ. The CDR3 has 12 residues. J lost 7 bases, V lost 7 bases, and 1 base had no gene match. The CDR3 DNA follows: TGCGCCAGCGGACTAGCGGGTAATGAGCAGTTCTTC. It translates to CASGLAGNEQFF.

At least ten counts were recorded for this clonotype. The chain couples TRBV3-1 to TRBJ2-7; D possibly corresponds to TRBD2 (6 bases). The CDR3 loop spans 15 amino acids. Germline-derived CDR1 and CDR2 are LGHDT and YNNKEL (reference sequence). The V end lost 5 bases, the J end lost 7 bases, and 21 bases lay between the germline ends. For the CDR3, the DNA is TGTGCCAGCAGCTATTTCGGCGGGGATGCTGGAGAGCAGTACTTC. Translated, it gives CASSYFGGDAGEQYF.

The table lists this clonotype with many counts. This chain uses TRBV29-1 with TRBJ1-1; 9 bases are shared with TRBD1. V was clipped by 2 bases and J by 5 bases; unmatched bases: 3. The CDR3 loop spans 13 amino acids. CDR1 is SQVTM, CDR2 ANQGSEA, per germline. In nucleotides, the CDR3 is TGCAGCGTTGAAACAGGGGGCGGGACTGAAGCTTTCTTT. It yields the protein CSVETGGGTEAFF.